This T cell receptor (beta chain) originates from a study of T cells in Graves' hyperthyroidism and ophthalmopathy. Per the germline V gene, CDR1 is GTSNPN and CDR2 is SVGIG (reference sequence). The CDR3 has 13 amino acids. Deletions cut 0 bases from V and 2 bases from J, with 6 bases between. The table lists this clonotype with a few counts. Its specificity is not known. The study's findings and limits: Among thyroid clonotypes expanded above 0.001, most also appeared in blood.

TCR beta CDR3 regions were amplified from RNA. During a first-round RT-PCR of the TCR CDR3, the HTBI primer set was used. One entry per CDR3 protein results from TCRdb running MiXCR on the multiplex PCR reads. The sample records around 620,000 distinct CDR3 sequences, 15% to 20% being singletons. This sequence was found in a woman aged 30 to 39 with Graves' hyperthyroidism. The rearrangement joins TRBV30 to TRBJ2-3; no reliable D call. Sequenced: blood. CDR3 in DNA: TGTGCCTGGAGTGTTCTAGACACAGATACGCAGTATTTT. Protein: CAWSVLDTDTQYF.